The TCR beta chain under discussion was sequenced for a study of T cell responses to AZD1222 COVID-19 vaccine. Points from the study as a whole: CD4 TCRs linked to vaccination spanned spike, dominating at 160-218 and 743-854. At study baseline, merely six AZD1222 recipients were seropositive. There were mostly white British donors and more females than males, and clonal diversity was possibly underestimated. Without day 14 samples, only post-peak T cell repertoires were studied.

This CDR3 contains 12 residues. V lost 4 bases, J lost 2 bases, and 8 bases lay in between. Germline V gives CDR1 SQVTM, CDR2 ANQGSEA. As concerns this clone: No antigen is known for it. Distinct nucleotide sequences in the sample also encode this CDR3.

Only in-frame clones appear in the TCRdb table, and some are missing; sequencing was by immunoSEQ multiplex PCR. The sample has some 120,000 clones; roughly 91% are singletons. This TCR was recovered from an adult in good health. The specimen was peripheral blood, collected on day 0 of MenACWY control vaccination. The chain uses TRBV29-1 and TRBJ1-1; D perhaps matches TRBD1 (5 bases). The CDR3 loop is CSVVRGNTEAFF. The CDR3 DNA sequence: TGCAGCGTTGTGAGGGGCAACACTGAAGCTTTCTTT.